The sequence of this T cell receptor (beta chain) was determined in a study of blood T cell repertoires in COVID-19. Looking at the study overall: Acute-phase and convalescent COVID-19 samples originated in the United States, Italy and Spain.

Participant ages covered roughly 18 to 89 years across 20 to 30 US areas. The study assigned cohorts using participant-reported clinical history. Individuals in the exposed group had encountered a COVID-19 case within 2 weeks preceding study entry. Germline assignment: CDR1 SGHRS and CDR2 YFSETQ. Trimming removed 0 bases at V and 5 bases at J, with 18 bases between. This CDR3 is 16 amino acids long. Libraries were prepared by immunoSEQ multiplex PCR; TCRdb keeps only in-frame clonotypes and omits some of them. In the table there are 150,000 or so clones, approximately 90% of which are singletons. The receptor was isolated from a middle-aged woman who had been exposed to COVID-19. The V and J genes are TRBV5-1 and TRBJ2-7; unclear D gene. Source material: PBMCs or T cells enriched from blood (not recorded which). CDR3 nucleotide sequence: TGCGCCAGCAGCTTGGGGAGCCGTCTGGATCTGGACGAGCAGTACTTC. Residues: CASSLGSRLDLDEQYF.